This T cell receptor beta chain was sequenced during a study of OX40 agonist ivuxolimab in advanced cancers. Trimming shortened V by 3 bases and J by 3 bases, and 13 bases separated the two germline ends. Germline CDR1 reads PRHDT; CDR2 reads FYEKMQ (reference sequence). The CDR3 is 15 amino acids. Concerning this clone: Its antigen remains unidentified.

Produced via immunoSEQ multiplex PCR; TCRdb's table is partial and in-frame only. The sample records about 73,000 clones, roughly nine tenths being singletons. Study results and limitations: Within 6 weeks, CD4+ and CD8+ blood T cells expanded clonally at 0.1 to 3.0 mg/kg. There were, on average, more expanded clones in CD8+ T cells than in CD4+. Specificity for antigen went undetermined in the expanded peripheral T cells.

The input for sequencing was CD4+ or CD8+ T cells sorted from blood, taken in a trial of the OX40 agonist ivuxolimab. V usage is TRBV13 and J usage is TRBJ2-3; D is perhaps TRBD2 (5 bases). This TCR was recovered from an adult with an advanced solid tumor such as melanoma, head and neck, liver or kidney cancer. CDR3 nucleotide sequence: TGTGCCAGCAGCTTGGGAGTGGATGGTACAGATACGCAGTATTTT. The encoded protein is CASSLGVDGTDTQYF.